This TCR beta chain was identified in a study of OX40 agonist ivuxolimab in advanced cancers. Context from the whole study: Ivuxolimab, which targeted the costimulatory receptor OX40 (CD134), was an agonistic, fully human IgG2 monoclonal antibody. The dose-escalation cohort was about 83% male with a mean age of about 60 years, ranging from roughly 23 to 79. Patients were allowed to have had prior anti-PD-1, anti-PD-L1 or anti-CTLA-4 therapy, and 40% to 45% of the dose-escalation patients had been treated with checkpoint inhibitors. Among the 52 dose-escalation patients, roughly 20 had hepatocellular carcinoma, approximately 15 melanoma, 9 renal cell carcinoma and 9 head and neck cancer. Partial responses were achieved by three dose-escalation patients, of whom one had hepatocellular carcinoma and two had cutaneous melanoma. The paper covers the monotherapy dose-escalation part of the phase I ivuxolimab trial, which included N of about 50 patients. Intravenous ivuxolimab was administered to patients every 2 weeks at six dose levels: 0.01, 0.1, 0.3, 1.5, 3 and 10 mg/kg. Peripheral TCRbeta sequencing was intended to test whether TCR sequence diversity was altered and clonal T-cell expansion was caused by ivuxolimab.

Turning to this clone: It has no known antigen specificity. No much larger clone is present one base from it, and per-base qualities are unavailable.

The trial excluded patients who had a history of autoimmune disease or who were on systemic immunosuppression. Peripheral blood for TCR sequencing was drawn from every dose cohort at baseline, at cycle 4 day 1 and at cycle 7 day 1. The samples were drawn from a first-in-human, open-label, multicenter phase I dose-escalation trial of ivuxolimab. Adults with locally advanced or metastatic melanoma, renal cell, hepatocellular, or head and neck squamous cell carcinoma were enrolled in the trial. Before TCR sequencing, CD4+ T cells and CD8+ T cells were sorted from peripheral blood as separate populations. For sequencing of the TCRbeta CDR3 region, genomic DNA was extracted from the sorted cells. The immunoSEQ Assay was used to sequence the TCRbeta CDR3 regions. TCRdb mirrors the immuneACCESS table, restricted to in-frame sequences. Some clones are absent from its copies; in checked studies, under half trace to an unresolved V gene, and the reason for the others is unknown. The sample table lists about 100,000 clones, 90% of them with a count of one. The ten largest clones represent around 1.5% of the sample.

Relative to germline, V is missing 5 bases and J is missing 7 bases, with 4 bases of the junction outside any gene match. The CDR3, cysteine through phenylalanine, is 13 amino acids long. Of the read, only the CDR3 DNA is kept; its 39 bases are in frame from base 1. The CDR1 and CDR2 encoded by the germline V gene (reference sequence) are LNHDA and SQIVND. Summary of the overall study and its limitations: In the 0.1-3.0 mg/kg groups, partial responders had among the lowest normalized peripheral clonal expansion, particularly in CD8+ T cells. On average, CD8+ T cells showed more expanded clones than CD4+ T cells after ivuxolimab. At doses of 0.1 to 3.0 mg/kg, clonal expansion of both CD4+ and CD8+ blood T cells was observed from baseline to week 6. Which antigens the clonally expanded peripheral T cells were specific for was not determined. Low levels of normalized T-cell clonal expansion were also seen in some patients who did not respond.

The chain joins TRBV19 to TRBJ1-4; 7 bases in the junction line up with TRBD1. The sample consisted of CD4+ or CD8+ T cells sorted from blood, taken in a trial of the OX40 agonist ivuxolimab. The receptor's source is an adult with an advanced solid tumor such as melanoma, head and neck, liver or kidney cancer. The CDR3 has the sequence CASSPRQGEKLFF. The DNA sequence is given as TGTGCCAGTAGTCCTAGACAGGGTGAAAAACTGTTTTTT.